Below, 20 T cell receptor beta chains from the same sample are listed, as sequenced in a study of cytomegalovirus exposure and HLA in healthy donors. The PCR used 60 Vbeta and 13 Jbeta primers. The data were produced by immunoSEQ multiplex PCR, yet TCRdb's version contains in-frame clones alone and is incomplete. The data hold about 75,000 clones, with roughly four fifths observed a single time. Source material: PBMCs. These receptors were obtained from a man aged 18 to 29 in good health and CMV-seronegative.

The chain employs TRBV4-3 and TRBJ1-4; the D gene is possibly TRBD1 (5 bases). This CDR3 spans 13 amino acids. CDR1 and CDR2 from the germline V gene are LGHNA and YSLEER. Trimming shortened V by 9 bases and J by 7 bases, and 15 bases separated the two germline ends. The CDR3 region is CARAGGQGEKLFF. CDR3 nucleotide sequence: TGCGCCAGAGCAGGTGGCCAGGGTGAAAAACTGTTTTTT.

This rearrangement joins TRBV6-5 to TRBJ2-7; 7 bases align to TRBD1. The germline gives CDR1 MNHEY, CDR2 SVGAGI. CDR3 length: 12 residues. V shed 11 bases, J shed 2 bases, and the junction held 6 bases outside the gene matches. The CDR3 DNA follows: TGTGCCGGAGGACAGGTTGCCTACGAGCAGTACTTC. The encoded protein is CAGGQVAYEQYF.

The gene calls are TRBV6-5 and TRBJ2-5; possibly TRBD1 for D (6 bases). This CDR3 has 14 amino acids. From germline, CDR1 is MNHEY and CDR2 SVGAGI. Trimming shortened V by 6 bases and J by 4 bases, and 15 bases separated the two germline ends. The chain's CDR3 is CASRYTGQGETQYF. In nucleotides, the CDR3 is TGTGCCAGCAGGTACACAGGGCAGGGAGAGACCCAGTACTTC.

This clone showed up just a few times. The gene calls are TRBV9 and TRBJ2-7, with 10 positions matching TRBD2. CDR1 and CDR2 (germline): SGDLS, YYNGEE. The CDR3 extends over 16 amino acids. Unmatched junction bases numbered 12, after V lost 4 bases and J lost 5 bases. The CDR3 bases are TGTGCCAGCAGCCCTAGGGCCAGCGGGGGGGCTGACGAGCAGTACTTC. It yields the protein CASSPRASGGADEQYF.

This clone was counted at least ten times. The V gene is TRBV21-1, the J gene TRBJ2-1; the table calls TRBD1, which could not be checked here. TRBV21-1 is recorded as a pseudogene. This CDR3 region has 13 residues. The CDR3 reads CASGQGLRDEQFF. As DNA, the CDR3 is TGTGCCAGCGGGCAGGGGTTAAGGGATGAGCAGTTCTTC.

This chain joins TRBV7-2 and TRBJ1-1; TRBD1 matches at 12 bases. After removal of 1 base from V and 4 bases from J, the junction contained 13 bases not matched to a gene. Germline V gene data show CDR1 as SGHTA and CDR2 as FQGNSA. There are 19 residues in the CDR3. Here the CDR3 reads CASSLGWFGDRGRVTEAFF. CDR3 sequence (DNA): TGTGCCAGCAGCTTAGGTTGGTTTGGGGACAGGGGGCGGGTCACTGAAGCTTTCTTT.

The chain has TRBV28 and TRBJ1-4; 8 bases match TRBD1. V lost 5 bases and J lost 5; bases outside the gene matches: 7. Per germline, CDR1 MDHEN and CDR2 SYDVKM. The CDR3 is made up of 15 amino acids. The CDR3, as DNA: TGTGCCAGCAGTCCTAGGACAGGGACCAATGAAAAACTGTTTTTT. Translation: CASSPRTGTNEKLFF.

This chain connects TRBV10-3 to TRBJ2-7; a possible D gene is TRBD1 (6 bases). Germline CDR1 ENHRY, CDR2 SYGVKD. The CDR3 is made up of 11 amino acids. Trimming removed 4 bases from V and 9 bases from J, with 10 bases in between. This CDR3 reads CAISGGLGQYF. The CDR3 DNA follows: TGTGCCATCAGTGGGGGGCTAGGGCAGTACTTC.

V is TRBV28 and J is TRBJ1-2; D is ambiguous. The CDR3 consists of 13 residues. Germline V gene data show CDR1 as MDHEN and CDR2 as SYDVKM. V was pared by 3 bases and J by 0 bases, with 5 bases between. CDR3 amino acids: CASSLTTNYGYTF. Written as DNA, the CDR3 is TGTGCCAGCAGTTTGACTACTAACTATGGCTACACCTTC.

J is TRBJ2-7 and V is TRBV5-1; the D gene is possibly TRBD1 (8 bases). The CDR3 loop spans 15 amino acids. Germline loops: CDR1 SGHRS, CDR2 YFSETQ. V lost 4 bases and J 6 bases, leaving 20 bases between the germline ends. The CDR3 DNA sequence: TGCGCCAGCAGCCCTACAGGGGGACTACCAGGCGAGCAGTACTTC. Encoded protein: CASSPTGGLPGEQYF.

The rearrangement uses TRBV19 and TRBJ1-2; 7 positions match TRBD1. V lost 6 bases to trimming and J lost 8 bases; unmatched junction nucleotides: 15. The CDR3 length is 15 residues. Looked up from germline, CDR1 is LNHDA and CDR2 is SQIVND (reference sequence). The CDR3 spells CASSTLTGSVQGYTF. The CDR3, as DNA: TGTGCCAGTAGCACCTTGACAGGGAGTGTACAGGGCTACACCTTC.

The chain combines TRBV27 with TRBJ2-5; TRBD2 matches 8 bases. Germline assignment: CDR1 MNHEY and CDR2 SMNVEV (reference sequence). CDR3 length equals 15 residues. The J segment lost 4 bases and the V segment lost 8 bases, leaving 12 bases of the junction unmatched. CDR3 nucleotides: TGTGCCAGCTCCCCCGGGCGGGGGGCGGCAGAGACCCAGTACTTC. It encodes CASSPGRGAAETQYF.

This rearrangement joins TRBV5-8 to TRBJ2-5, with a possible D match to TRBD2 (6 bases). V was shortened by 2 bases and J by 0 bases, with 17 bases between the two germline ends. Germline V gene sequence: CDR1 SGHTS, CDR2 YDEGEE. The CDR3 has 17 residues. The chain's CDR3 is CASSFSDGGRYQETQYF. In DNA, the CDR3 is TGTGCCAGCAGCTTTTCGGACGGAGGGAGGTACCAAGAGACCCAGTACTTC.

This clone appeared a few times. The rearrangement uses TRBV5-1 and TRBJ1-1; no clear D gene. Germline assignment: CDR1 SGHRS and CDR2 YFSETQ. V was pared by 2 bases and J by 3 bases, with 8 bases between. The CDR3 contains 13 residues. In nucleotides, the CDR3 is TGCGCCAGCAGCTTCGCGGGTCACACTGAAGCTTTCTTT. Encoded protein: CASSFAGHTEAFF.

This chain uses TRBV19 with TRBJ1-2; 7 bases fit TRBD1. Germline V gives CDR1 LNHDA, CDR2 SQIVND (reference sequence). The CDR3 extends over 13 amino acids. V lost 6 bases to trimming and J lost 8 bases; unmatched junction nucleotides: 9. DNA of the CDR3: TGTGCCAGTAGCCGGTGGGACAGCCCCGGCTACACCTTC. This encodes CASSRWDSPGYTF.

The CDR3 region has the DNA TGTGCCACCCTACTCCGGGACAGAAGCAATCAGCCCCAGCATTTT. This translates into CATLLRDRSNQPQHF. The V call is TRBV6-1, the J call TRBJ1-5; 7 nucleotides match TRBD1. J lost 1 base, V lost 10 bases, and 10 bases had no gene match. CDR3 size: 15 residues. CDR1 and CDR2 (germline): MNHNS, SASEGT.

This chain links TRBV7-9 with TRBJ2-5, with a tentative D call TRBD1 (6 bases). Between the trimmed V and J ends, which lost 0 bases and 2 bases, there was a span of 10 bases. CDR1 SEHNR and CDR2 FQNEAQ come from the germline V gene (reference sequence). The CDR3 is 15 residues long. Here the CDR3 reads CASSLALGAQETQYF. Written as DNA, the CDR3 is TGTGCCAGCAGCTTAGCGTTGGGGGCTCAAGAGACCCAGTACTTC. Based on the CDR3 plus reference TRBV7-9 and TRBJ2-5, the full variable domain is DTGVSQNPRHKITKRGQNVTFRCDPISEHNRLYWYRQTLGQGPEFLTYFQNEAQLEKSRLLSDRFSAERPKGSFSTLEIQRTEQGDSAMYLCASSLALGAQETQYFGPGTRLLVL.

This clone was counted between two and nine times. The rearrangement joins TRBV10-3 to TRBJ1-1; TRBD1 is a possible D gene (6 bases). Germline V gives CDR1 ENHRY, CDR2 SYGVKD. The length of the CDR3 is 14 residues. Trimming took 6 bases from V and 4 from J, leaving 15 bases between them. CDR3 loop: CAISERGHTTEAFF. CDR3 in DNA: TGTGCCATCAGCGAGCGGGGACATACCACTGAAGCTTTCTTT.

The V and J genes are TRBV19 and TRBJ2-6; D not certain. Looked up from germline, CDR1 is LNHDA and CDR2 is SQIVND (reference sequence). The V and J ends lost 3 bases and 0 bases respectively, with 18 bases between them. This CDR3 comprises 19 residues. The CDR3 region has the DNA TGTGCCAGTAGTATTTTTCGTCGGTTCCGTCACTCTGGGGCCAACGTCCTGACTTTC. Encoded protein: CASSIFRRFRHSGANVLTF.

The chain links TRBV5-8 to TRBJ1-5, with TRBD1 matching over 8 bases. V lost 0 bases and J lost 7; bases outside the gene matches: 12. The germline gives CDR1 SGHTS, CDR2 YDEGEE. There are 17 residues in the CDR3. The CDR3 bases are TGTGCCAGCAGCTTGGAGAAAGGGACAGGAGAGCGGCAGCCCCAGCATTTT. This codes for CASSLEKGTGERQPQHF.